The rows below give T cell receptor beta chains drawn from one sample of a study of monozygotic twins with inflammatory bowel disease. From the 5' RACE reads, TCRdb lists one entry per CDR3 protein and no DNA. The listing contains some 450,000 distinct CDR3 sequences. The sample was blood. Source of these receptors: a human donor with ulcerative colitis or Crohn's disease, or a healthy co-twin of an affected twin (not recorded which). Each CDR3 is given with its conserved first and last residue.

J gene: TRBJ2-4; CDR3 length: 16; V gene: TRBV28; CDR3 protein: CASSLGGQGAKNIQYF
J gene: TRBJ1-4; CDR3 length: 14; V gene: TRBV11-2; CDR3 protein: CASSLVGGNEKLFF
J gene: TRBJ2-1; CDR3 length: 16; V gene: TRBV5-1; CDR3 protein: CASSLRTGGDRNEQFF
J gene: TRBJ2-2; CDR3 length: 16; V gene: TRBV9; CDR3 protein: CASSGLAGTNTGELFF
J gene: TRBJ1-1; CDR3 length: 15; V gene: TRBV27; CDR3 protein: CASSRTGGRITEAFF
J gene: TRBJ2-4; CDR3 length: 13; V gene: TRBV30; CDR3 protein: CAWNRGQMDIQYF
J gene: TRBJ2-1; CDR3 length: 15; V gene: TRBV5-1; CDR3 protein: CASQAAGDGNNEQFF
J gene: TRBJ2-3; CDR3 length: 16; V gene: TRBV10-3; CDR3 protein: CAISEPNLGEADTQYF
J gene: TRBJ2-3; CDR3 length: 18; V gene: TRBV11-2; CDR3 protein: CASSLDFELSGRPDTQYF
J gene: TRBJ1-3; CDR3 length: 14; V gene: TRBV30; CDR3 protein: CAWSVKGSGNTIYF
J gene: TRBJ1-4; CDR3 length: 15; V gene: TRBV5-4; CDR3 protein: CASSLAGVLGEKLFF
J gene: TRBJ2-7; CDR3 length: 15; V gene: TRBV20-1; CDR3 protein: CSAGRDSGSRYEQYF
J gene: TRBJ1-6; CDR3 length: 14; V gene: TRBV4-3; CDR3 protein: CASSPDTYNSPLHF
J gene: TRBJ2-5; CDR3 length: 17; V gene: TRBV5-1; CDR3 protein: CASSLGSGRGGQETQYF
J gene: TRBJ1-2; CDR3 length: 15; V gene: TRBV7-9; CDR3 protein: CASSLEHRGSDGYTF
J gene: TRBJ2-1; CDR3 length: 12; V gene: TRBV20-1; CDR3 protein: CSARFLRDEQFF
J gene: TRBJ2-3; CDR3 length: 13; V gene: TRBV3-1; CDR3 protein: CASSPSGAGTQYF
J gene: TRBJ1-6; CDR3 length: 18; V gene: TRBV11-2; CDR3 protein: CASSDASGLSSYNSPLHF
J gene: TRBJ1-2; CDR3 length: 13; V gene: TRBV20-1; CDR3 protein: CSAQRGRVDGYTF
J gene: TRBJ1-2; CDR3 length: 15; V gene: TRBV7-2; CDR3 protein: CASSFFSPGGEGYTF
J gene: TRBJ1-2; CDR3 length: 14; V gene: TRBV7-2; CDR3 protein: CASSNTAGTGGGTF
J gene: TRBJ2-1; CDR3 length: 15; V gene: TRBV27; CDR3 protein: CASSFVLAGNFEQFF
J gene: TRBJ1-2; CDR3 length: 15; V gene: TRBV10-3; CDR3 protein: CAISESKIQVGGYTF
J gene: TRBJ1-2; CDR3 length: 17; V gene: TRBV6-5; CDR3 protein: CASSYSGTVPSNYGYTF
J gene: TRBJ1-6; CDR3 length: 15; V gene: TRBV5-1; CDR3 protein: CASSFGREENSPLHF
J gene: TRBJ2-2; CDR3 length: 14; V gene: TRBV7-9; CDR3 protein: CASSLGARTGELFF